The 22 T cell receptor beta chains presented below share a single source sample, sequenced in a study of blood T cell repertoires in COVID-19. Clones were read by immunoSEQ multiplex PCR, and TCRdb kept only the in-frame ones, dropping some. The sample lists 250,000 to 350,000 clones, 90% occurring once. The sequenced material came from peripheral blood. The receptors come from a woman between 50 and 59 years old with COVID-19, enrolled during active disease.

This sequence joins TRBV27 and TRBJ2-1; 7 bases align to TRBD1. J lost 4 bases, V lost 0 bases, and 3 bases had no gene match. The CDR3 consists of 15 residues. CDR1 is MNHEY and CDR2 is SMNVEV in the germline V gene (reference sequence). The CDR3 protein is CASSLSGTDYNEQFF. In nucleotides, the CDR3 is TGTGCCAGCAGTTTATCGGGGACAGATTACAATGAGCAGTTCTTC.

The J gene is TRBJ1-5, the V gene TRBV7-9; 7 positions agree with TRBD1. Losses at the gene ends were 5 bases for V and 1 base for J; bases not matched to a gene: 11. The CDR3 has 17 amino acids. CDR1 and CDR2 from the germline V gene are SEHNR and FQNEAQ (reference sequence). The chain's CDR3 is CASSPTDRVGSNQPQHF. DNA for the CDR3: TGTGCCAGCAGCCCCACCGACAGGGTTGGGAGCAATCAGCCCCAGCATTTT.

The chain has TRBV18 and TRBJ2-3, with a tentative D call TRBD2 (5 bases). The CDR3 is made up of 14 amino acids. Trimming took 3 bases from V and 4 from J, leaving 11 bases between them. Germline V lookup: CDR1 KGHSH, CDR2 LQKENI. The CDR3 here is CASSPSSRADTQYF. CDR3 sequence (DNA): TGTGCCAGCTCACCTTCCTCGCGGGCAGATACGCAGTATTTT.

The chain combines TRBV6-5 with TRBJ2-1; the match to TRBD1 covers 7 bases. The CDR3 length is 13 residues. CDR1 and CDR2 from the germline V gene are MNHEY and SVGAGI. Trimming cost V 6 bases and J 5 bases; bases outside gene matches: 4. CDR3 sequence (DNA): TGTGCCAGCAGGCTGACAGGGCACAATGAGCAGTTCTTC. Its translation: CASRLTGHNEQFF.

The sample holds one count of this clone. The chain recombines TRBV30 with TRBJ2-7; TRBD2 agrees at 7 bases. The ends lost 4 bases at V and 0 bases at J; junction bases unmatched: 9. Germline V lookup: CDR1 GTSNPN, CDR2 SVGIG (reference sequence). The CDR3 has 15 residues. DNA of the CDR3: TGTGCCTGGAACAACCCGGGACTAACCTCCTACGAGCAGTACTTC. Translating gives CAWNNPGLTSYEQYF.

The chain links TRBV5-4 to TRBJ2-7; D ambiguous. Trimming removed 6 bases from V and 6 bases from J, with 25 bases in between. This CDR3 has 16 amino acids. Germline lookup yields CDR1 SGHNT and CDR2 YYREEE (reference sequence). The CDR3 DNA follows: TGTGCCAGCACCAATGCCGCCTTAGGAAGGTCGGGCGAGCAGTACTTC. This encodes CASTNAALGRSGEQYF.

The chain couples TRBV19 to TRBJ1-2; TRBD1 matches 7 bases. Per germline, CDR1 LNHDA and CDR2 SQIVND (reference sequence). V gave up 6 bases and J gave up 4 bases; unmatched junction bases: 20. The CDR3 covers 18 residues. CDR3 sequence: CASSPGTADAFNRYGYTF. CDR3 in DNA: TGTGCCAGTAGCCCGGGGACAGCCGATGCCTTCAATCGCTATGGCTACACCTTC.

The chain joins TRBV20-1 to TRBJ2-7, with 11 bases that match TRBD2. CDR3 length: 15 amino acids. Unmatched junction bases numbered 9, after V lost 3 bases and J lost 5 bases. Germline CDR1 is DFQATT and CDR2 is SNEGSKA (reference sequence). The CDR3 DNA sequence: TGCAGTGCTAGTCCAAGGACTAGCGGGTCCCACGAGCAGTACTTC. The encoded protein is CSASPRTSGSHEQYF.

The CDR3 DNA is TGTGCCAGCAGCCCACAGGGTATAGGTGGAAACACCATATATTTT. This encodes CASSPQGIGGNTIYF. The rearrangement uses TRBV11-2 and TRBJ1-3; a possible D gene is TRBD1 (6 bases). The germline gives CDR1 SGHAT, CDR2 FQNNGV. CDR3 size: 15 residues. The ends were cut back, 5 bases at V and 3 bases at J, with 14 bases in the middle. The full variable domain, its missing parts supplied by reference TRBV11-2 and TRBJ1-3, is EAGVAQSPRYKIIEKRQSVAFWCNPISGHATLYWYQQILGQGPKLLIQFQNNGVVDDSQLPKDRFSAERLKGVDSTLKIQPAKLEDSAVYLCASSPQGIGGNTIYFGEGSWLTVV.

V gene TRBV27 combines with J gene TRBJ2-3, with TRBD2 matching 8 bases. The ends lost 2 bases at V and 4 bases at J; junction bases unmatched: 5. This CDR3 contains 15 residues. CDR1 and CDR2 from the germline V gene are MNHEY and SMNVEV (reference sequence). CDR3 residues: CASSLGAGAPDTQYF. In nucleotides, the CDR3 is TGTGCCAGCAGTTTAGGAGCGGGAGCCCCAGATACGCAGTATTTT.

V and J are TRBV5-1 and TRBJ2-1; 8 bases are shared with TRBD2. J was trimmed by 5 bases and V by 5 bases; bases with no gene match: 6. The CDR3 is 14 residues long. Germline V gene sequence: CDR1 SGHRS, CDR2 YFSETQ. Here the CDR3 reads CASRTGTSHNEQFF. In DNA form, the CDR3 reads TGCGCCAGCAGAACCGGGACTAGTCACAATGAGCAGTTCTTC. Variable domain in full (rest from reference TRBV5-1 and TRBJ2-1): KAGVTQTPRYLIKTRGQQVTLSCSPISGHRSVSWYQQTPGQGLQFLFEYFSETQRNKGNFPGRFSGRQFSNSRSEMNVSTLELGDSALYLCASRTGTSHNEQFFGPGTRLTVL.

V usage is TRBV12-5 and J usage is TRBJ1-1; 12 nucleotides align to TRBD1. The CDR3 has 16 residues. The ends lost 7 bases at V and 2 bases at J; junction bases unmatched: 8. CDR1 is LGHNT and CDR2 is FRNRAP in the germline V gene. The CDR3 sequence: CASELGQGALNTEAFF. The CDR3 nucleotides are TGTGCTAGTGAACTGGGACAGGGGGCTTTAAACACTGAAGCTTTCTTT.

The CDR3 nucleotides are TGTGCCAGCAGCTTAGCGCCCTCCCTGGAGTCTGGAAACACCATATATTTT. Translating it yields CASSLAPSLESGNTIYF. The chain couples TRBV7-6 to TRBJ1-3; D unclear. This CDR3 is 17 amino acids long. The germline V and J ends were trimmed by 0 bases and 1 base, with 13 bases remaining between them. Germline V gene lookup returns CDR1 SGHVS and CDR2 FNYEAQ.

The chain couples TRBV5-1 to TRBJ1-2; the match to TRBD1 covers 7 bases. CDR1 is SGHRS, CDR2 YFSETQ, per germline. V lost 4 bases and J lost 4; bases outside the gene matches: 10. The CDR3 contains 15 residues. CDR3 bases: TGCGCCAGCAGCGCCGCCCCGGACAGGAGCTATGGCTACACCTTC. This codes for CASSAAPDRSYGYTF.

The chain couples TRBV5-4 to TRBJ1-1, with 9 bases aligning to TRBD1. CDR1 is SGHNT and CDR2 is YYREEE in the germline V gene (reference sequence). The CDR3 runs to 15 residues. V lost 4 bases, J lost 4 bases, and 8 bases stayed unmatched. The CDR3: CASSRSPDRGTEAFF. CDR3 sequence (DNA): TGTGCCAGCAGCCGAAGTCCGGACAGGGGCACTGAAGCTTTCTTT.

The chain recombines TRBV7-2 with TRBJ1-3; possibly TRBD1 for D (6 bases). Germline CDR1 and CDR2: SGHTA and FQGNSA. Trimming cost V 0 bases and J 2 bases, with 11 bases left between them. The CDR3 has 16 amino acids. This CDR3 reads CASSLAPSGAGNTIYF. The CDR3 coding sequence is TGTGCCAGCAGCTTAGCGCCCTCAGGGGCTGGAAACACCATATATTTT.

The chain combines TRBV5-4 with TRBJ1-1, with D possibly matching TRBD1 (6 bases). The CDR3 spans 13 residues. Germline CDR1 SGHNT, CDR2 YYREEE (reference sequence). V was cut by 3 bases and J by 5 bases, with 11 bases left in between. The chain's CDR3 is CASSSGDGTEAFF. CDR3 nucleotides: TGTGCCAGCAGCTCAGGGGACGGGACTGAAGCTTTCTTT.

The chain carries TRBV11-2 and TRBJ1-1; 7 bases align to TRBD1. From germline, CDR1 is SGHAT and CDR2 FQNNGV. V shed 4 bases and J 0 bases; nucleotides not matched to a gene: 5. The length of the CDR3 is 15 residues. DNA of the CDR3: TGTGCCAGCAGCTCACGGGGACAGATGAACACTGAAGCTTTCTTT. Translated, it gives CASSSRGQMNTEAFF.

The chain couples TRBV19 to TRBJ2-3; maybe TRBD2 (7 bases). Germline V gene lookup returns CDR1 LNHDA and CDR2 SQIVND (reference sequence). This CDR3 region has 14 residues. Trimming removed 9 bases from V and 2 bases from J, with 15 bases in between. The CDR3 sequence is CASREGDHTDTQYF. The CDR3 DNA follows: TGTGCCAGCAGGGAGGGGGATCACACAGATACGCAGTATTTT.

The gene calls are TRBV7-2 and TRBJ1-3; 7 positions agree with TRBD1. CDR3 length: 15 residues. Losses at the gene ends were 7 bases for V and 4 bases for J; bases not matched to a gene: 10. Germline CDR1 SGHTA, CDR2 FQGNSA. DNA for the CDR3: TGTGCCAGCACCGTCAGGGGGTCGGGCGGAAACACCATATATTTT. Translated, it gives CASTVRGSGGNTIYF.

This CDR3 is CASLLSGGWTDTQYF. CDR3 bases: TGTGCCAGCCTCCTTTCAGGGGGCTGGACAGATACGCAGTATTTT. This rearrangement joins TRBV7-2 to TRBJ2-3, with 8 bases lining up with TRBD1. This CDR3 is 15 amino acids long. The junction had 10 bases not matched to a gene; V was cut back by 8 bases and J by 3 bases. The germline V gene has CDR1 SGHTA and CDR2 FQGNSA.

The chain joins TRBV19 to TRBJ2-1; TRBD1 agrees at 10 bases. Germline V gene sequence: CDR1 LNHDA, CDR2 SQIVND (reference sequence). The CDR3 extends over 14 amino acids. V lost 1 base to trimming and J lost 7 bases; unmatched junction nucleotides: 1. The CDR3 DNA sequence: TGTGCCAGTAGTATAGGACAGGGGGCGAATGAGCAGTTCTTC. It specifies CASSIGQGANEQFF.